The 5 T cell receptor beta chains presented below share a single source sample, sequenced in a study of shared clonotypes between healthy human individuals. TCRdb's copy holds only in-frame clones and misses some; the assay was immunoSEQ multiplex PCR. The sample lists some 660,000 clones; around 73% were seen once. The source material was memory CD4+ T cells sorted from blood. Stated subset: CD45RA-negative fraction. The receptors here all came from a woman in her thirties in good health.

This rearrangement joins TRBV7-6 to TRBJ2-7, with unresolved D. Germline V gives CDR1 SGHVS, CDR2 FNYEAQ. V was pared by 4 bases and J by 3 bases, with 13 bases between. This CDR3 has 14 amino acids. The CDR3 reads CASSSLLRSYEQYF. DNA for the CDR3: TGTGCCAGCAGCTCCCTCCTTCGCAGCTACGAGCAGTACTTC.

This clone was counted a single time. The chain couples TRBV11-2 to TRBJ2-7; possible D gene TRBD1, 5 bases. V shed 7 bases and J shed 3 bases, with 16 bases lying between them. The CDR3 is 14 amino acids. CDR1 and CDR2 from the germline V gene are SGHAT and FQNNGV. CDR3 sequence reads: CASNPGGRDYEQYF. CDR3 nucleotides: TGTGCCAGCAATCCCGGCGGCAGGGACTACGAGCAGTACTTC.

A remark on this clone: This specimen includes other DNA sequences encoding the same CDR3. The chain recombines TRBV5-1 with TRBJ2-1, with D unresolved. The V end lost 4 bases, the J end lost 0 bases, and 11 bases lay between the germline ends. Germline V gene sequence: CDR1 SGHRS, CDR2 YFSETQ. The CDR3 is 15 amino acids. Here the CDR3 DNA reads TGCGCCAGCAGCCATGACACCTCCTCCTACAATGAGCAGTTCTTC. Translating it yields CASSHDTSSYNEQFF.

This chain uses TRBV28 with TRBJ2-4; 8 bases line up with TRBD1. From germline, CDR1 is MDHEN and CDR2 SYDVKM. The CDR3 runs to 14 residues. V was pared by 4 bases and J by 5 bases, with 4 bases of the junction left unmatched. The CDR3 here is CASSSGQGENIQYF. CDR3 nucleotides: TGTGCCAGCAGTTCAGGACAGGGAGAAAACATTCAGTACTTC. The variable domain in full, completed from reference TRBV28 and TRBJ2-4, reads DVKVTQSSRYLVKRTGEKVFLECVQDMDHENMFWYRQDPGLGLRLIYFSYDVKMKEKGDIPEGYSVSREKKERFSLILESASTNQTSMYLCASSSGQGENIQYFGAGTRLSVL.

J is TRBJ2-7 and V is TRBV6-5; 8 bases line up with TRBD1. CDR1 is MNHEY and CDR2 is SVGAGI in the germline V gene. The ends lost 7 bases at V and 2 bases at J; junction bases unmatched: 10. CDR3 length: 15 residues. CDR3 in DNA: TGTGCCAGCACCCGAAGACAGGGGCGCACCTACGAGCAGTACTTC. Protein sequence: CASTRRQGRTYEQYF.